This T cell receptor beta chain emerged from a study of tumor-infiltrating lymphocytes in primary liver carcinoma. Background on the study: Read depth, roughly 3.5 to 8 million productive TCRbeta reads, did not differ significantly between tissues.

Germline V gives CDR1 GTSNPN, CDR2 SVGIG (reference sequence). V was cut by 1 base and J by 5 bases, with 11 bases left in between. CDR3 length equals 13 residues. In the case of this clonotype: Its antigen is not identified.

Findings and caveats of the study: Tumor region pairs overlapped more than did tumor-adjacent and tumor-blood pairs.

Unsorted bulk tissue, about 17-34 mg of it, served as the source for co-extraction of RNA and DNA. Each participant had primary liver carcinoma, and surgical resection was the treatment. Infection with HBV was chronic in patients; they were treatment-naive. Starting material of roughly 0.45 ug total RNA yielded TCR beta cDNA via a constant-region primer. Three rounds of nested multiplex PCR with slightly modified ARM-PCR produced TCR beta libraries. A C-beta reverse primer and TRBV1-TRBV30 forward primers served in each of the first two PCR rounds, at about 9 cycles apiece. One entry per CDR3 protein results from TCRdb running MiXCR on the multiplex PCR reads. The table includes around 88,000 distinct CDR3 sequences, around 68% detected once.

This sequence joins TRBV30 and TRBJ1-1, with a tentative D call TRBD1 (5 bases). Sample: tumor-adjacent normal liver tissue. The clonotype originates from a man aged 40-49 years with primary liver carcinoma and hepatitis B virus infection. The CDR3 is CAWSGQGWTEAFF. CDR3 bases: TGTGCCTGGAGTGGGCAGGGATGGACTGAAGCTTTCTTT.